This T cell receptor (beta chain) was documented in a study of identical twins. Of note for this clonotype: A far larger clone is only one base removed, so a read error is likely.

The CDR3 runs to 15 residues. TCRdb re-derived calls from the 5' RACE reads in MiXCR, one entry per CDR3 protein. The sample shows more than 1.5 million distinct CDR3 sequences, about 32% of them seen only once. The chain couples TRBV12-3 or TRBV12-4 to TRBJ2-3; TRBD2 aligns across 9 bases. Material: cord blood. The receptor comes from a newborn girl in good health. The CDR3, as DNA: TGTGCCTGCAGTTTTACTAGCGGGAGCACAGATACGCAGTATTTT. It encodes CACSFTSGSTDTQYF.